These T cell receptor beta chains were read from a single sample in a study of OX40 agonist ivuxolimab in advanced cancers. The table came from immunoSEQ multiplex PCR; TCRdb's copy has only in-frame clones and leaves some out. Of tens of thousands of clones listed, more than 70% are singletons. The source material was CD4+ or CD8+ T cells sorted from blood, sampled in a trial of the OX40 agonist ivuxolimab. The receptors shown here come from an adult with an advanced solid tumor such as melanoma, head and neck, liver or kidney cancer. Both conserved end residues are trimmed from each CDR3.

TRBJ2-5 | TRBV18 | ASSPGTGGGETQY
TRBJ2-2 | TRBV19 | ASSIVLANTGELF
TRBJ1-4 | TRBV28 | ASSSSGTNEKLF
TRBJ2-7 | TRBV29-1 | SVAGPYSYEQY
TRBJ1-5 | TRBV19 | ASSIDMGGNQPQH
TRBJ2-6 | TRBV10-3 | AISDLRILGANVLT
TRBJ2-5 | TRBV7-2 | ASSPRTQETQY
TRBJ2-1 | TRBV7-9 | ASSLGGQGINEQF
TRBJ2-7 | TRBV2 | ASSERFPGQSYEQY
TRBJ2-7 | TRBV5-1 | ASSPRPIAGGYEQY
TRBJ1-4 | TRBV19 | ASSNDRVNEKLF
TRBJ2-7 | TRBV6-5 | ASSYGQGPSYEQY
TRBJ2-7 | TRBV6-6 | ASSFWDEQY
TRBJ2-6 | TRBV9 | ASRAGHSGANVLT
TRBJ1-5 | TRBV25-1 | ASSDGRANQPQH
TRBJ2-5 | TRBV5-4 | ASSLVSQQQETQY
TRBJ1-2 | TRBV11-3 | ASSPGQGGNYGYT
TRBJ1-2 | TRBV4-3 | ASSQEGHRGGYT
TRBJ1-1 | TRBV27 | ASRGYTGRNTEAF
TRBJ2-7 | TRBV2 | AIETATTSKSYEQY
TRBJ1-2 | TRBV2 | ASSPRYEAYHFYGYT
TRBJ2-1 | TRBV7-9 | ASFGGGYSSYNEQF
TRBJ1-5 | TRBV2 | ASSEVRGYGNQPQH
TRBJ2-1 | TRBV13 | ASSFGTTVGNEQF
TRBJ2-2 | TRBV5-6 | ASSLSRQSANTGELF
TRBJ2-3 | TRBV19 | ASRRTGDTQY
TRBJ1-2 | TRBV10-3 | AISAGRGTYGYT
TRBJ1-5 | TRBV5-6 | ASSRGTGRQPQH
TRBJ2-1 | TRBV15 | ATSRVGGSGYNEQF
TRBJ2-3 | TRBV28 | ASSSRLAGYTDTQY
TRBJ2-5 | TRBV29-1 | SVEEWDDQETQY
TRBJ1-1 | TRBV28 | ASSFLGPSTEAF
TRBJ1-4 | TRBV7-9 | ASSLTGNRHEKLF
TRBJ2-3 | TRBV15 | ATSRGPGLEPDTQY
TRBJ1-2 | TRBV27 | ASSLMAGLDYGYT
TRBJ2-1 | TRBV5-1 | ASSLAWGLWNEQF
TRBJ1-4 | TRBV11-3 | ASSTTSGANEKLF
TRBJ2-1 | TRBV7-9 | ASSPRGSGGNEQF
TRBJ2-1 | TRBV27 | ASITGTSGDNEQF
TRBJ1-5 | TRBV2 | ASSATFSGQPQH
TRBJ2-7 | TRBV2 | ASSEAVGTSYEQY
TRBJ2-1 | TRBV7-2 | ASSLAPGLAGNNEQF
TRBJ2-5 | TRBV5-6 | ASSLPGWGKETQY
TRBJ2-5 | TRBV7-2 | ASSLGREWTQY
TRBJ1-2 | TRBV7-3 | ASSLRGQGNYGYT
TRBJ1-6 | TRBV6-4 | ASGTVH
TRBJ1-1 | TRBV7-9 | ASSAGQGFTEAF
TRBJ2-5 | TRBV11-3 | ASSPPGQETQY
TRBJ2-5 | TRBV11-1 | ASSLFSGTSQETQY
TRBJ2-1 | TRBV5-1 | ASSTSGIYNEQF